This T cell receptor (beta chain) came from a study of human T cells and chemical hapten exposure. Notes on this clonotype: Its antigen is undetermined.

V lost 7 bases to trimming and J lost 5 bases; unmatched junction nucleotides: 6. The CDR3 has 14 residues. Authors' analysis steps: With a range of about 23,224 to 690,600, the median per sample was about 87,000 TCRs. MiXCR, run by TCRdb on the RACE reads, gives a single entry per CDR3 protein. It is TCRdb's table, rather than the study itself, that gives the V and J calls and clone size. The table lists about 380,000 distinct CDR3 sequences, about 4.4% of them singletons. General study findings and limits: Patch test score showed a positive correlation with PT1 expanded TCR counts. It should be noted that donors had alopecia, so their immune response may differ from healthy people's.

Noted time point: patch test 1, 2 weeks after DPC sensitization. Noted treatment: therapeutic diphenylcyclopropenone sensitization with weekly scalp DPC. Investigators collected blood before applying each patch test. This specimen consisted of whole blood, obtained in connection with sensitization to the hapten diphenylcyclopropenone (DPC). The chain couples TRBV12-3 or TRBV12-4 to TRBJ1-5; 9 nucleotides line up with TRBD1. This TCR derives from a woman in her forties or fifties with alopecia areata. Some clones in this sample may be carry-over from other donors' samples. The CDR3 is CASTWDRADQPQHF. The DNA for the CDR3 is TGTGCCAGCACCTGGGACAGGGCGGATCAGCCCCAGCATTTT.